The T cell receptor (beta chain) under discussion was sequenced for a study of blood T cell repertoires in COVID-19. The authors' processing: Amplification of reference gene primers was used by the study to estimate nucleated cell counts. Clones were sequenced by immunoSEQ multiplex PCR, and TCRdb holds only the in-frame ones, with some missing. V and J calls and clone size come straight from that table; D and trimming were deduced from the DNA. The data show some 76,000 clones, about four fifths seen once. The receptor's source is a woman in her fifties or sixties with acute or convalescent COVID-19. The sequenced sample consisted of peripheral blood.

CDR3 loop: CASSQVEGGTGELFF. CDR3 nucleotides: TGTGCCAGCAGCCAAGTCGAGGGGGGGACCGGGGAGCTGTTTTTT. This chain connects TRBV4-2 to TRBJ2-2; the D gene is possibly TRBD2 (7 bases). V was clipped by 1 base and J by 5 bases, with 11 bases between them. This CDR3 contains 15 residues. The germline V gene has CDR1 LGHNA and CDR2 YNFKEQ.